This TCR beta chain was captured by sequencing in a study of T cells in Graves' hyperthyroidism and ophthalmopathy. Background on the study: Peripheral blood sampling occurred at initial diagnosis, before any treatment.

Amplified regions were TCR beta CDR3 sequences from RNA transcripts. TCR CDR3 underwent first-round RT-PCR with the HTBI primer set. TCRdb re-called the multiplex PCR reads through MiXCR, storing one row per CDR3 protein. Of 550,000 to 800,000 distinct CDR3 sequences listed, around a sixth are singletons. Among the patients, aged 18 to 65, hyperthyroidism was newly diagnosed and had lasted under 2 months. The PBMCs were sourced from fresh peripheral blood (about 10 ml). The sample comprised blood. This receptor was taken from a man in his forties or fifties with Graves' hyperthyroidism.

CDR3 residues: CASSQVLSGYYNEQFF. DNA of the CDR3: TGTGCCAGCAGCCAGGTCTTGAGCGGGTACTACAATGAGCAGTTCTTC. The chain joins TRBV7-9 to TRBJ2-1; tentative D call: TRBD2 (6 bases). V gave up 5 bases and J gave up 3 bases, with 17 bases separating them. The CDR3 extends over 16 amino acids. The germline V gene has CDR1 SEHNR and CDR2 FQNEAQ (reference sequence).